These 6 T cell receptor beta chains share one sample of origin, sequenced in a study of CD4+ T cells in melanoma (dated by TCRdb to between 2021 and 2023). Library generation was performed with the immunoSEQ multiplex PCR assay. TCRdb mirrors the immuneACCESS table, restricted to in-frame sequences. Some clones are absent from its copies; in checked studies, under half trace to an unresolved V gene, and the reason for the others is unknown. This sample gives roughly 19,000 clones in total; 78% of them show up just once. Clones ranked in the top ten supply 9% to 10% of the sample. Receptors originate from a human donor with melanoma.

V gene TRBV5-4 combines with J gene TRBJ2-6, with D possibly matching TRBD1 (6 bases). The V end lost 0 bases, the J end lost 4 bases, and 8 bases lay between the germline ends. The CDR3 contains 15 residues. Germline V gene sequence: CDR1 SGHNT, CDR2 YYREEE (reference sequence). The CDR3 loop is CASSLGGPGANVLTF. In DNA form, the CDR3 reads TGTGCCAGCAGCTTGGGGGGGCCAGGGGCCAACGTCCTGACTTTC.

The chain is built from TRBV7-9 and TRBJ2-2; 7 nucleotides match TRBD2. Germline-derived CDR1 and CDR2 are SEHNR and FQNEAQ (reference sequence). This CDR3 spans 14 amino acids. Trimming removed 6 bases from V and 7 bases from J; junction bases left unmatched: 8. CDR3 region: CASRSGGSDGELFF. In DNA form, the CDR3 reads TGTGCCAGCAGGTCGGGGGGTAGCGACGGGGAGCTGTTTTTT.

A remark on this clone: Different DNA sequences within this sample yield the same CDR3. The V call is TRBV18, the J call TRBJ1-6; 10 bases are a match to TRBD1. V shed 3 bases, J shed 9 bases, and the junction held 8 bases outside the gene matches. Germline CDR1 and CDR2: KGHSH and LQKENI. The CDR3 has 16 residues. The CDR3 DNA is TGTGCCAGCTCACCGCCTGGAGGACAGGGGGTTTCACCCCTCCACTTT. Its protein product is CASSPPGGQGVSPLHF. The whole variable domain, filled in from reference TRBV18 and TRBJ1-6, reads NAGVMQNPRHLVRRRGQEARLRCSPMKGHSHVYWYRQLPEEGLKFMVYLQKENIIDESGMPKERFSAEFPKEGPSILRIQQVVRGDSAAYFCASSPPGGQGVSPLHFGNGTRLTVT.

For the CDR3, the DNA is TGTGCCAGCAGCCAAGACAGCAACACTGAAGCTTTCTTT. Its protein is CASSQDSNTEAFF. This chain joins TRBV14 and TRBJ1-1, with D hard to call. V was clipped by 0 bases and J by 2 bases, with 4 bases between them. The CDR3 consists of 13 residues. CDR1 is SGHDN, CDR2 FVKESK, per germline. Supplemented by reference TRBV14 and TRBJ1-1, the full variable domain reads EAGVTQFPSHSVIEKGQTVTLRCDPISGHDNLYWYRRVMGKEIKFLLHFVKESKQDESGMPNNRFLAERTGGTYSTLKVQPAELEDSGVYFCASSQDSNTEAFFGQGTRLTVV.

J is TRBJ2-3 and V is TRBV5-1, with D unclear. This CDR3 has 14 residues. V shed 4 bases and J shed 2 bases, with 11 bases lying between them. CDR1 and CDR2 (germline): SGHRS, YFSETQ. In DNA, the CDR3 is TGCGCCAGCAGCGGTGGACCAGCCACAGATACGCAGTATTTT. This sequence encodes CASSGGPATDTQYF.

To note about this clone: The same CDR3 can be traced to other DNA sequences in this sample. This sequence joins TRBV7-9 and TRBJ1-1; no clear D. Per germline, CDR1 SEHNR and CDR2 FQNEAQ (reference sequence). The CDR3 length is 13 residues. The V end lost 3 bases, the J end lost 4 bases, and 9 bases lay between the germline ends. The CDR3 DNA reads TGTGCCAGCAGCTTGGAGGGAGGCACTGAAGCTTTCTTT. Its protein is CASSLEGGTEAFF.